This section outlines one TCR beta chain sequence together with its context. Its antigen is still unknown. The data were obtained in a study of spatial heterogeneity in lung cancer. Study-wide context: Beta-chain sequences consistently outnumbered alpha-chain sequences in detection.

Stated time point: sample taken at primary tumor resection. Unsorted whole RNA from tumor, nontumor lung or frozen PBMC underwent sequencing. The cohort: 70 to 75 early-stage, untreated non-small cell lung cancer patients. The study's findings and limits: Compared with follow-up, resection was when ubiquitous expanded tumor TCRs appeared in blood more.

This CDR3 has 13 amino acids. Trimming cost V 2 bases and J 6 bases, with 9 bases left between them. Germline assignment: CDR1 SGHRS and CDR2 YFSETQ. Every cDNA TCR molecule received its own unique molecular identifier. In TCRdb, the 5' RACE reads were re-called with MiXCR into one record per CDR3 protein. This table holds roughly 40,000 distinct CDR3 sequences, around 7.1% found once. The chain employs TRBV5-1 and TRBJ2-1; D tentatively reads TRBD1 or TRBD2 (5 bases each). The clonotype comes from a female donor with early-stage non-small cell lung cancer. The sample was PBMCs, taken at surgery. CDR3 sequence: CASSFRDPNEQFF. The CDR3 nucleotides read TGCGCCAGCAGCTTCCGGGACCCCAATGAGCAGTTCTTC.